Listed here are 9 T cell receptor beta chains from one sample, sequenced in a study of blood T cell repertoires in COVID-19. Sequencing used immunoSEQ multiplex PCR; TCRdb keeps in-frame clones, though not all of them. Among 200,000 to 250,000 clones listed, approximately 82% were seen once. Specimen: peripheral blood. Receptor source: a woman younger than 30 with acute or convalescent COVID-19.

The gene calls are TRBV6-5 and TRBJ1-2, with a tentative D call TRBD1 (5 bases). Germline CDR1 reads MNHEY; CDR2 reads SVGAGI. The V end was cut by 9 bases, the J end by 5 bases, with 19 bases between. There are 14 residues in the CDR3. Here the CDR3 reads CARMTEIVGYGYTF. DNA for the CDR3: TGTGCCAGGATGACAGAGATTGTCGGATATGGCTACACCTTC.

This chain's CDR3 is CASSWDRDSPLHF. CDR3 nucleotide sequence: TGTGCCAGCAGCTGGGACAGGGATTCACCCCTCCACTTT. The chain combines TRBV12-3 or TRBV12-4 with TRBJ1-6; 9 nucleotides line up with TRBD1. The CDR3 consists of 13 residues. V dropped 6 bases and J dropped 8; count of bases not matched to a gene: 2.

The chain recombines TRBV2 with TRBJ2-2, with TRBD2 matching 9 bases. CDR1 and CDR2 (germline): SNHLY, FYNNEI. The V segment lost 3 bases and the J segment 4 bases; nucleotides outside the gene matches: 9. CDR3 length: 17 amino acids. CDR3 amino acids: CASSDKAGTSFTGELFF. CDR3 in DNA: TGTGCCAGCAGTGATAAGGCCGGGACTAGCTTCACCGGGGAGCTGTTTTTT.

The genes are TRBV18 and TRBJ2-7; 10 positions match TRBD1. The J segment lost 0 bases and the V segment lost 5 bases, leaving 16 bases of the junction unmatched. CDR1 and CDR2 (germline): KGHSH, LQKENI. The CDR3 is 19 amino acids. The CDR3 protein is CASSLVGTGERFSSYEQYF. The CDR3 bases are TGTGCCAGCTCATTGGTTGGGACAGGGGAGAGATTTAGCTCCTACGAGCAGTACTTC.

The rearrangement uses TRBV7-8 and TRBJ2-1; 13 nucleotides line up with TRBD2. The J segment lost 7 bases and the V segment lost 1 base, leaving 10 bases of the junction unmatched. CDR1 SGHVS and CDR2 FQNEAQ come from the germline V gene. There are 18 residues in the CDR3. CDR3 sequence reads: CASSLGRTSGRGANEQFF. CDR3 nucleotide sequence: TGTGCCAGCAGCTTAGGCCGGACTAGCGGGAGAGGGGCAAATGAGCAGTTCTTC.

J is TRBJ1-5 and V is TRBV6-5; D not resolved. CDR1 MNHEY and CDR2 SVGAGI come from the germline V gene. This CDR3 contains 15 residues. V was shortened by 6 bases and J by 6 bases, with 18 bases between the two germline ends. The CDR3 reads CASSPAGGGFQPQHF. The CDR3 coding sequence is TGTGCCAGCAGCCCCGCGGGTGGCGGCTTTCAGCCCCAGCATTTT.

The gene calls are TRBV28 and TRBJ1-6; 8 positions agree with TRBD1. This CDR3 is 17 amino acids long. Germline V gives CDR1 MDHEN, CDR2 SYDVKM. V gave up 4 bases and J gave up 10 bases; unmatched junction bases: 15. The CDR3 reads CASSSSKVRGQRSPLHF. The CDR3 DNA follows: TGTGCCAGCAGTTCAAGTAAAGTCAGGGGGCAACGCTCACCCCTCCACTTT. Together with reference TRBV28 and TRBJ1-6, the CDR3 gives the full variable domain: DVKVTQSSRYLVKRTGEKVFLECVQDMDHENMFWYRQDPGLGLRLIYFSYDVKMKEKGDIPEGYSVSREKKERFSLILESASTNQTSMYLCASSSSKVRGQRSPLHFGNGTRLTVT.

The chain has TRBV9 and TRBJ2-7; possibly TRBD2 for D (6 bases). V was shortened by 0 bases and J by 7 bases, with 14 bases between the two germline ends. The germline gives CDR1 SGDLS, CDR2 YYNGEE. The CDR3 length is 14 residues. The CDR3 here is CASSVGYGAGEQYF. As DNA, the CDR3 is TGTGCCAGCAGCGTAGGGTACGGCGCGGGGGAGCAGTACTTC.

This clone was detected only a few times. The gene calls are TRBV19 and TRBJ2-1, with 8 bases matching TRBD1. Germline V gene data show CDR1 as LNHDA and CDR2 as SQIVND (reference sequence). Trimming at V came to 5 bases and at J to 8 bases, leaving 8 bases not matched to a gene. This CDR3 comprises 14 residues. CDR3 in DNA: TGTGCCAGTAGTCTTTTGGACAGGGAACATGAGCAGTTCTTC. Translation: CASSLLDREHEQFF. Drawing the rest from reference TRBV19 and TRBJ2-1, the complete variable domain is DGGITQSPKYLFRKEGQNVTLSCEQNLNHDAMYWYRQDPGQGLRLIYYSQIVNDFQKGDIAEGYSVSREKKESFPLTVTSAQKNPTAFYLCASSLLDREHEQFFGPGTRLTVL.